The T cell receptor (beta chain) described here comes from a study of regulatory T cells in long-lasting Graves disease. Time point of the sample: newly diagnosed GD, antithyroid drugs for less than 3 months. RNA isolated from PBMCs was used to make the TCR library. Patients came through an endocrinology department, and that department was in Xi'an, China. Construction of TCR beta libraries relied on iRepertoire HTBI primers and on Arm-PCR targeting CDR3 regions. Using its own MiXCR run on the multiplex PCR reads, TCRdb lists one record per CDR3 protein. Of about 620,000 distinct CDR3 sequences in the sample, roughly 15% were seen once. This CDR3 comprises 17 residues. Losses at the gene ends were 2 bases for V and 3 bases for J; bases not matched to a gene: 3. Germline V gene data show CDR1 as SGHRS and CDR2 as YFSETQ. This clonotype showed up many times. This sample also appeared in a second study, on T cells in Graves' hyperthyroidism and ophthalmopathy.

The sample consisted of peripheral blood mononuclear cells (PBMCs), taken at new diagnosis, from a patient treated with antithyroid drugs. The rearrangement links TRBV5-1 to TRBJ2-1; TRBD2 agrees at 15 bases. The source of this sequence is a woman aged 25 to 45 with Graves disease. CDR3 in amino acids: CASSLGLAGGIYNEQFF. Here the CDR3 DNA reads TGCGCCAGCAGCTTAGGACTAGCGGGAGGGATCTACAATGAGCAGTTCTTC.